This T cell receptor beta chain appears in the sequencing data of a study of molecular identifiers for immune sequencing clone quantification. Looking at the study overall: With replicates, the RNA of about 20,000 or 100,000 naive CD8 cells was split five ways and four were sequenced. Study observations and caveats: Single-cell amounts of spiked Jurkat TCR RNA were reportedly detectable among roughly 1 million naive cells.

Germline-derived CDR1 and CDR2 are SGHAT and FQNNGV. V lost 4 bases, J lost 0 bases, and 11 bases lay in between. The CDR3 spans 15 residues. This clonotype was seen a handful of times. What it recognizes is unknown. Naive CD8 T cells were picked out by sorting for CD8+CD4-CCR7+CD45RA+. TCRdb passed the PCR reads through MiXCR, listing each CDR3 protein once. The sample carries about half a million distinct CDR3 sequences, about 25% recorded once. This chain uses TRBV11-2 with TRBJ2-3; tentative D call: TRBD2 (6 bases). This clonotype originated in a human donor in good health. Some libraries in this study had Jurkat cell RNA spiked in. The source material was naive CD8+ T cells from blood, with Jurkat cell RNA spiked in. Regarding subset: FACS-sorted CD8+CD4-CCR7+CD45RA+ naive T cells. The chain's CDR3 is CASSWDWSSTDTQYF. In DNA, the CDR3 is TGTGCCAGCAGCTGGGACTGGTCTAGCACAGATACGCAGTATTTT.